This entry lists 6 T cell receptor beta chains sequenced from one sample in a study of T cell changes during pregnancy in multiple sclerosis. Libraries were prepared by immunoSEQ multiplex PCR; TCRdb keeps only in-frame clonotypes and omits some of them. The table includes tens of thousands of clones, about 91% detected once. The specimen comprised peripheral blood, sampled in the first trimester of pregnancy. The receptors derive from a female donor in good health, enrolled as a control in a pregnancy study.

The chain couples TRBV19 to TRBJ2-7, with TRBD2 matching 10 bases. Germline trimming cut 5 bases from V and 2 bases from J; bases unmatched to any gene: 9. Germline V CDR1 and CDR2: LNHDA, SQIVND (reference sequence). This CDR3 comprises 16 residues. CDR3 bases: TGTGCCAGTAGTTCCGAGACTAGCGGGCCTCCCTACGAGCAGTACTTC. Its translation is CASSSETSGPPYEQYF.

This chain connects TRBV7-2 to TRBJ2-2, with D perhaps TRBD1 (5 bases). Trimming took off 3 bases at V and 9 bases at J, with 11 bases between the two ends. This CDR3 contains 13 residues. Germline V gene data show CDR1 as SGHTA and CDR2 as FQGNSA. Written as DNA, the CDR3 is TGTGCCAGCAGCTTGGAAAGGGGCCGGGAGCTGTTTTTT. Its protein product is CASSLERGRELFF.

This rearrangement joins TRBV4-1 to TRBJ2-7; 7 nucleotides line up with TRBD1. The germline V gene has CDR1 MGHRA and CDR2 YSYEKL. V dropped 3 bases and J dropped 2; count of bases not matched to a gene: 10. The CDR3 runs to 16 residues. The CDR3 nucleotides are TGCGCCAGCAGCCACACCAAAACAGGGGCGACCTACGAGCAGTACTTC. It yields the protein CASSHTKTGATYEQYF.

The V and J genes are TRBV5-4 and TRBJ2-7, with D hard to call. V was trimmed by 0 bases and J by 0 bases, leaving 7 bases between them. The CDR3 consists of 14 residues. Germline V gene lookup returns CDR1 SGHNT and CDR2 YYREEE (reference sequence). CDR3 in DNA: TGTGCCAGCAGCTTGGCGGTCTCCTCCTACGAGCAGTACTTC. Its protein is CASSLAVSSYEQYF.

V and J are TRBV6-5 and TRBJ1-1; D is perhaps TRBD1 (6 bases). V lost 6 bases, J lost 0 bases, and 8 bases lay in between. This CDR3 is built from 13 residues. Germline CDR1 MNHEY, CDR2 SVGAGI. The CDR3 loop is CASRGGVNTEAFF. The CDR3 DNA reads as TGTGCCAGCAGAGGGGGGGTGAACACTGAAGCTTTCTTT.

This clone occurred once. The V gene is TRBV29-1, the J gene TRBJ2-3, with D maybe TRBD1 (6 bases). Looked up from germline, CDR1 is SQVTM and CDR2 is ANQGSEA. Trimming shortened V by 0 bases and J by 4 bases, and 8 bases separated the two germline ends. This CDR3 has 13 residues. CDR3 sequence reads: CSVEEQGPDTQYF. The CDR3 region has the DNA TGCAGCGTTGAAGAACAGGGCCCAGATACGCAGTATTTT.